One T cell receptor beta chain is described in this entry. The target antigen is unknown. V trimming: 8 bases; J trimming: 4 bases; junction bases outside the gene matches: 13. CDR3 size: 15 residues. Germline lookup yields CDR1 MNHNS and CDR2 SASEGT. The data were taken from a study of cytomegalovirus exposure and HLA in healthy donors. General study findings and limits: As a later analysis showed, a missense DCLRE1C variant was linked to trimming of TCR beta V- and J-genes. In a later analysis, specific HLA alleles were associated with approximately 16,000 TCR beta sequences at a 0.05 false discovery rate.

A multiplex PCR was run with 60 Vbeta primers and 13 Jbeta primers. Repertoires were generated with immunoSEQ multiplex PCR, while TCRdb's copy carries only in-frame clones and drops some. The data show 90,000 to 120,000 clones, approximately 70% seen once. The rearrangement joins TRBV6-1 to TRBJ1-2; 7 positions match TRBD1. This sequence was found in a man aged 35 to 55 in good health and CMV-seropositive. Material: PBMCs. The CDR3 DNA reads TGTGCCAGCCTTACCGGGACAGTACGGCGCTATGGCTACACCTTC. Its protein is CASLTGTVRRYGYTF.